This T cell receptor beta chain was recovered during a study of PD-1 blockade in classical Hodgkin lymphoma. Study findings and constraints: Newly diagnosed patients reportedly had lower baseline TCR diversity than healthy donors. With CD4+ cells, TCR diversity rose significantly by C4D1, but not with CD8+ cells. Nothing has yet pinned down what causes the repertoire differences, possibly disease activity or prior therapy.

Libraries were prepared by immunoSEQ multiplex PCR; TCRdb keeps only in-frame clonotypes and omits some of them. The data show 75,000 to 100,000 clones, with more than 80% seen just once and roughly 15% held by the top ten. All trial patients relapsed after autologous stem cell transplantation. Concerning this clone: Its antigen is undetermined.

The specimen comprised peripheral blood mononuclear cells (PBMCs), sampled before the second cycle of nivolumab. The receptor comes from a human donor with classical Hodgkin lymphoma.

CDR3 protein: CASSPGDGPNYGYTF. The CDR3, as DNA: TGTGCCAGCAGCCCCGGGGACGGACCTAACTATGGCTACACCTTC. The chain employs TRBV11-2 and TRBJ1-2, with D perhaps TRBD1 (5 bases). Trimming cost V 5 bases and J 0 bases, with 13 bases left between them. Germline CDR1 and CDR2: SGHAT and FQNNGV. The CDR3 is 15 residues long. Combining the CDR3 with reference TRBV11-2 and TRBJ1-2 gives the whole variable domain EAGVAQSPRYKIIEKRQSVAFWCNPISGHATLYWYQQILGQGPKLLIQFQNNGVVDDSQLPKDRFSAERLKGVDSTLKIQPAKLEDSAVYLCASSPGDGPNYGYTFGSGTRLTVV.